This T cell receptor beta chain was recovered during a study of technical replicates of blood from a few donors. The method was immunoSEQ multiplex PCR; TCRdb's version includes in-frame clones alone and lacks a portion of them. The table lists about 93,000 clones, 95% of them singletons. The CDR3 runs 18 residues. V was pared by 7 bases and J by 2 bases, with 15 bases of the junction left unmatched. This sequence originates from a human donor in good health. The sample was T cells isolated from PBMCs. The chain recombines TRBV23-1 with TRBJ1-3; TRBD1 agrees at 9 bases. TRBV23-1 is known as an ORF, though its function is uncertain. CDR3 sequence: CASIWSRRTGATGNTIYF. In DNA, the CDR3 is TGCGCCAGCATCTGGAGCCGAAGGACAGGGGCAACTGGAAACACCATATATTTT.